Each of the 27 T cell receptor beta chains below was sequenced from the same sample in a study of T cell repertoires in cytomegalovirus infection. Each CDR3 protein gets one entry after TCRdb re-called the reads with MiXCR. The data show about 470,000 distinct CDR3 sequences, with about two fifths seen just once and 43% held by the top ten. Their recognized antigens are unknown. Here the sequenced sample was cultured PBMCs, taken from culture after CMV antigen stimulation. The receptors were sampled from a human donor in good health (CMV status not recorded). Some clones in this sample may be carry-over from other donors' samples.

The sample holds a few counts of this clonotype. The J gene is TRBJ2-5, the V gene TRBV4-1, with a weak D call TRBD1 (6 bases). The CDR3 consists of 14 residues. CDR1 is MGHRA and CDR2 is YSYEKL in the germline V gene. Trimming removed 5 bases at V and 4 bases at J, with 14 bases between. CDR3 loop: CASSNRDTGETQYF. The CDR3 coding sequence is TGCGCCAGCAGCAACCGGGACACCGGAGAGACCCAGTACTTC.

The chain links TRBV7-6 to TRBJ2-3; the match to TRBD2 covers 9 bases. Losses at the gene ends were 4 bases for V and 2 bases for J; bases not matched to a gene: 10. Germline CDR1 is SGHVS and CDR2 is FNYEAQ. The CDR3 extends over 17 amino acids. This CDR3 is CASSSSTPGLATDTQYF. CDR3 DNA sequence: TGTGCCAGCAGCTCCTCTACACCGGGACTAGCCACAGATACGCAGTATTTT.

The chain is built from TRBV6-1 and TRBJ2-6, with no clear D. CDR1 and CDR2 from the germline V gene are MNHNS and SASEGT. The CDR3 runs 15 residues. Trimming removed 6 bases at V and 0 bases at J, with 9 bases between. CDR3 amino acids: CASSRAISGANVLTF. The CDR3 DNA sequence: TGTGCCAGCAGCCGTGCAATCTCTGGGGCCAACGTCCTGACTTTC.

CDR3 residues: CASSLDHGRYAEKLFF. The DNA for the CDR3 is TGTGCCAGCAGCTTAGATCATGGGCGGTACGCTGAAAAACTGTTTTTT. The chain carries TRBV11-2 and TRBJ1-4; D uncertain. CDR1 SGHAT and CDR2 FQNNGV come from the germline V gene. Trimming removed 0 bases from V and 7 bases from J, with 15 bases in between. The CDR3 loop spans 16 amino acids.

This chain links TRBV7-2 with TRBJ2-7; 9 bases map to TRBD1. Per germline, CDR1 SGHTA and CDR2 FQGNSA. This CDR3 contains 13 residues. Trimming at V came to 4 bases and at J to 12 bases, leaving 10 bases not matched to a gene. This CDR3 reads CASSSGQGRSSYF. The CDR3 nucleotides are TGTGCCAGCAGCTCCGGACAGGGGAGGTCTTCGTACTTC.

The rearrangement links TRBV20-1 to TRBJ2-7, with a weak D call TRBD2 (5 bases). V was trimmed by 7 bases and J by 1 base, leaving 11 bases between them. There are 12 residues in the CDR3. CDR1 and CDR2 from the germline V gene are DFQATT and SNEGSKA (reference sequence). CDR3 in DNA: TGCAGTGGGACCGGGGTATCCTACGAGCAGTACTTC. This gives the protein CSGTGVSYEQYF.

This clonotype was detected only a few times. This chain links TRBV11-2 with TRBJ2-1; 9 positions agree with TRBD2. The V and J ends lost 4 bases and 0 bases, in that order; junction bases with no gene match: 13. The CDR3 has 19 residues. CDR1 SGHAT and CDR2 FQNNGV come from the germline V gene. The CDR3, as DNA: TGTGCCAGCAGCTCTTTACCGGGACTAGCCTCGAGCTCCTACAATGAGCAGTTCTTC. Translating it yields CASSSLPGLASSSYNEQFF.

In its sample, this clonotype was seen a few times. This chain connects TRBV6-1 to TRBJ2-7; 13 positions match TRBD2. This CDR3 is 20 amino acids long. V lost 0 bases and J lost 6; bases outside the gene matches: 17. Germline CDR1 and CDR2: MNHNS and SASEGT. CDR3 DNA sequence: TGTGCCAGCAGTGAAGCGCAACCGGGACTAGCGGGAAGCTCGGCCTCCGAGCAGTACTTC. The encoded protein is CASSEAQPGLAGSSASEQYF.

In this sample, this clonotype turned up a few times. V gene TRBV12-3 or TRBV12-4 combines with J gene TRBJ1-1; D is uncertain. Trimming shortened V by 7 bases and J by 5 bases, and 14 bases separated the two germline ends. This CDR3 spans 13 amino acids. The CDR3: CASIREMRTEAFF. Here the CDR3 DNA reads TGTGCCAGCATTCGGGAAATGAGGACTGAAGCTTTCTTT.

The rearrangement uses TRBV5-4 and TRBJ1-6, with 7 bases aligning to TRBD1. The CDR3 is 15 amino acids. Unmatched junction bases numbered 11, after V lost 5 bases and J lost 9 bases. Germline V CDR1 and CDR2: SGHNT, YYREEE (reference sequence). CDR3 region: CASRTLRQGGSPLHF. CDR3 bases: TGTGCCAGCAGAACTCTTCGACAGGGTGGTTCACCCCTCCACTTT.

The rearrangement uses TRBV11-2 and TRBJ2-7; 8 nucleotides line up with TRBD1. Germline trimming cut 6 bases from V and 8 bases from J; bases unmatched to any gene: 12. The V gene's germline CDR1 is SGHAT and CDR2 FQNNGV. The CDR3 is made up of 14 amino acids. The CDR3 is CASRALQGALKQYF. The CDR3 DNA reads TGTGCCAGCAGGGCCCTTCAGGGGGCCCTTAAGCAGTACTTC.

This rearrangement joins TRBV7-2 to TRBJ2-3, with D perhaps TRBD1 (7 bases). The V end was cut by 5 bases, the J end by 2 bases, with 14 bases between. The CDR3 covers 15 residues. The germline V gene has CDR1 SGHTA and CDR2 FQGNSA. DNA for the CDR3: TGTGCCAGCAGCGTACCAGGGGGGTACACAGATACGCAGTATTTT. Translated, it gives CASSVPGGYTDTQYF.

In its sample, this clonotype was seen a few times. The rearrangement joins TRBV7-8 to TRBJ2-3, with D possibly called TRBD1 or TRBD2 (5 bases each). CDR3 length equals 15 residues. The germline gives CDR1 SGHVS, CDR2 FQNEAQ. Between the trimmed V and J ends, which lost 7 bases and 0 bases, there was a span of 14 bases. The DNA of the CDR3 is TGTGCCAGCACCCCCCGGGGCAAGAGCACAGATACGCAGTATTTT. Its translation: CASTPRGKSTDTQYF.

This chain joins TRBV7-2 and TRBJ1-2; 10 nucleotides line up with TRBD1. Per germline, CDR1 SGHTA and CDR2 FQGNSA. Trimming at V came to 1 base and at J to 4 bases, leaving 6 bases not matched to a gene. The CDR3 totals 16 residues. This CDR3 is CASSLDAWDRGYGYTF. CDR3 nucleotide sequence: TGTGCCAGCAGCTTAGATGCCTGGGACAGGGGCTATGGCTACACCTTC.

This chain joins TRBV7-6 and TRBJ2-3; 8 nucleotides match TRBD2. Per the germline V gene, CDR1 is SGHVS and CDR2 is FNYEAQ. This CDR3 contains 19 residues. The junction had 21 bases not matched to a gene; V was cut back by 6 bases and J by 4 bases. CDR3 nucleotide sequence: TGTGCCAGCAGGAACAAAGCGGGAGAGAGGTTGTGGTCAGCAGATACGCAGTATTTT. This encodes CASRNKAGERLWSADTQYF.

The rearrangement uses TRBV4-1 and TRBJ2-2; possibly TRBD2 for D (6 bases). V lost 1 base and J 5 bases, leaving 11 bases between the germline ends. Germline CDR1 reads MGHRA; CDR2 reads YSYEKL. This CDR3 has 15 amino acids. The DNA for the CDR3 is TGCGCCAGCAGCCAAGCCCAAGGGAGGACCGGGGAGCTGTTTTTT. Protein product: CASSQAQGRTGELFF.

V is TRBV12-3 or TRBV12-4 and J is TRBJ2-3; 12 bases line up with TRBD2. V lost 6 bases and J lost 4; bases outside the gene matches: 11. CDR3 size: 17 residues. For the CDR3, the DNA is TGTGCCAGCAGCCAACCGACTAGCGGGAGTAAGGCAGATACGCAGTATTTT. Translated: CASSQPTSGSKADTQYF.

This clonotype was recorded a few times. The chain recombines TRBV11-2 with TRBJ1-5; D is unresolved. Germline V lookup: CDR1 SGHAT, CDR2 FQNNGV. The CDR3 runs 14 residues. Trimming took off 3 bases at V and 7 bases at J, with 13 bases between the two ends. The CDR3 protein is CASSFSGFGQPQHF. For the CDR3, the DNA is TGTGCCAGCAGCTTCAGTGGGTTCGGGCAGCCCCAGCATTTT. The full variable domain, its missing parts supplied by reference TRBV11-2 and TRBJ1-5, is EAGVAQSPRYKIIEKRQSVAFWCNPISGHATLYWYQQILGQGPKLLIQFQNNGVVDDSQLPKDRFSAERLKGVDSTLKIQPAKLEDSAVYLCASSFSGFGQPQHFGDGTRLSIL.

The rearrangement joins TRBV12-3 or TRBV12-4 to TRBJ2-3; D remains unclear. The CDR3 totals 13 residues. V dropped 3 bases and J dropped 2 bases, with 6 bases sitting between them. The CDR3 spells CASSLWTTDTQYF. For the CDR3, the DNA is TGTGCCAGCAGTTTGTGGACCACAGATACGCAGTATTTT.

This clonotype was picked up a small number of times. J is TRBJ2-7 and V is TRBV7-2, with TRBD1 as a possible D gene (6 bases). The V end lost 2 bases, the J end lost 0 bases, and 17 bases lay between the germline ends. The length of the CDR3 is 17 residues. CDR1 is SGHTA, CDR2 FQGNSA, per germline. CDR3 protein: CASSLKGKDSLSYEQYF. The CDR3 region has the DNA TGTGCCAGCAGCTTAAAGGGGAAGGACAGTCTCTCCTACGAGCAGTACTTC.

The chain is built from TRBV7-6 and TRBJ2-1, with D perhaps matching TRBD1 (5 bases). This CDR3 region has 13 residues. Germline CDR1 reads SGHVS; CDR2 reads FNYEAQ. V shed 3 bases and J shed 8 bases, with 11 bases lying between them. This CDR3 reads CASSLGPVDEQFF. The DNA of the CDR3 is TGTGCCAGCAGCTTGGGGCCTGTTGATGAGCAGTTCTTC.

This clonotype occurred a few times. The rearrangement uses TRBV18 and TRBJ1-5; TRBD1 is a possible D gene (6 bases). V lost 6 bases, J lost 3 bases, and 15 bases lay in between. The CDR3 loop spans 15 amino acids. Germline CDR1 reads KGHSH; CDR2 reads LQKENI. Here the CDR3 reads CASSTGTLFNQPQHF. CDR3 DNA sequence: TGTGCCAGCTCTACAGGGACCCTTTTCAATCAGCCCCAGCATTTT.

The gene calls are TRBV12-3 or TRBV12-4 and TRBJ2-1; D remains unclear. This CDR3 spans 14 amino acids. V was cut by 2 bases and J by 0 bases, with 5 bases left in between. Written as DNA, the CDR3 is TGTGCCAGCAGTTTAACGCACTCCTACAATGAGCAGTTCTTC. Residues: CASSLTHSYNEQFF.

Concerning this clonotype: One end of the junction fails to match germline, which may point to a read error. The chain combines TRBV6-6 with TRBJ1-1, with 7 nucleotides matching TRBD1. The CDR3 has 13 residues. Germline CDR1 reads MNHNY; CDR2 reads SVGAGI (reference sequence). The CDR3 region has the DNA TGTGCCAGCAATTACAGGGGTCAAACTGAAGCTTTCTTT. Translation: CASNYRGQTEAFF.

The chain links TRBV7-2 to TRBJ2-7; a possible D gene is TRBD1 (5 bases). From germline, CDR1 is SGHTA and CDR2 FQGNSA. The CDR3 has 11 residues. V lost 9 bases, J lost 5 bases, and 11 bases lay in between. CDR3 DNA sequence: TGTGCCAGTGAATGGGGCGACGAGCAGTACTTC. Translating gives CASEWGDEQYF.

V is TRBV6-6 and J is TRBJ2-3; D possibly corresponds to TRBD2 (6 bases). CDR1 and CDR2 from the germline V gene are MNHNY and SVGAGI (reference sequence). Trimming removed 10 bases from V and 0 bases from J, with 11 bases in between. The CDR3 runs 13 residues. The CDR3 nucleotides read TGTGCCACCCGGGACTCGAGCACAGATACGCAGTATTTT. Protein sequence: CATRDSSTDTQYF.

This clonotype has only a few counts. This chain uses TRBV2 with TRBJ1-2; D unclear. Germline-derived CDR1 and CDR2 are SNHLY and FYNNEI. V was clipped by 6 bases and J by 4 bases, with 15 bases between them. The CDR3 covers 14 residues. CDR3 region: CASSGVAEGYGYTF. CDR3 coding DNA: TGTGCCAGCAGCGGAGTCGCGGAGGGCTATGGCTACACCTTC. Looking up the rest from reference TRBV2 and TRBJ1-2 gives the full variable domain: EPEVTQTPSHQVTQMGQEVILRCVPISNHLYFYWYRQILGQKVEFLVSFYNNEISEKSEIFDDQFSVERPDGSNFTLKIRSTKLEDSAMYFCASSGVAEGYGYTFGSGTRLTVV.